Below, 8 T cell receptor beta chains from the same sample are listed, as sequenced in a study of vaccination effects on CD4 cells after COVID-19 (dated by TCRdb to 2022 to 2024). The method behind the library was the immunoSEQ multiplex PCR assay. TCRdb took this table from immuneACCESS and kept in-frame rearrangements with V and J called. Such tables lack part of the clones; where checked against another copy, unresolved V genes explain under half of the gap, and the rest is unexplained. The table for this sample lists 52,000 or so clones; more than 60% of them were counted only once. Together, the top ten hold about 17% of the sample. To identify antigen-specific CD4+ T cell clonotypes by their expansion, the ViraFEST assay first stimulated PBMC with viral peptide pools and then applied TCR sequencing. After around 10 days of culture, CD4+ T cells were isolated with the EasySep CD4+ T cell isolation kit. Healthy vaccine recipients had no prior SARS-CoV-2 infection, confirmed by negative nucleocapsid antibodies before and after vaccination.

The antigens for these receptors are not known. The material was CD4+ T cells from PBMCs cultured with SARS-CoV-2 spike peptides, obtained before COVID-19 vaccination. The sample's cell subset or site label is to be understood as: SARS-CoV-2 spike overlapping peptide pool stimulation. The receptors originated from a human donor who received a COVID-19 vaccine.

CDR3 loop: CASSPRQGTTNEKLFF. The CDR3 coding sequence is TGTGCCAGCTCACCGAGGCAGGGGACAACTAATGAAAAACTGTTTTTT. The chain joins TRBV18 to TRBJ1-4, with D perhaps matching TRBD1 (6 bases). CDR1 and CDR2 (germline): KGHSH, LQKENI. The CDR3 is 16 amino acids. The V end lost 3 bases, the J end lost 0 bases, and 11 bases lay between the germline ends.

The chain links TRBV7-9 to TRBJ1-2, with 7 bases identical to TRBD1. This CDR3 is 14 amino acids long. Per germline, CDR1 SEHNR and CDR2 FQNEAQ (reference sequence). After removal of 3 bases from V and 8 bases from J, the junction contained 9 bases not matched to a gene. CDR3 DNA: TGTGCCAGCAGCTTTGCTCGGACAGGATCGGGCTACACCTTC. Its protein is CASSFARTGSGYTF.

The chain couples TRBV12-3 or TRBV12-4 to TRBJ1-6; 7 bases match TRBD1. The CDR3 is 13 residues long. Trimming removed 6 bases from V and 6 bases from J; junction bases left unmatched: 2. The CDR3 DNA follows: TGTGCCAGCAGGCGGGACAGTAATTCACCCCTCCACTTT. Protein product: CASRRDSNSPLHF.

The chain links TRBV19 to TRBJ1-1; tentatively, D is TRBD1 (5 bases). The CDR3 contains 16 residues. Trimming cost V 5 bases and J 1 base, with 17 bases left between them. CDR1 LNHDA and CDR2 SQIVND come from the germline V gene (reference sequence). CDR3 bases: TGTGCCAGTAGTGCCAGGGTCCCGGAGGAGAACACTGAAGCTTTCTTT. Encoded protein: CASSARVPEENTEAFF. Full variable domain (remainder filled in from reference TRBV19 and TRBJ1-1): DGGITQSPKYLFRKEGQNVTLSCEQNLNHDAMYWYRQDPGQGLRLIYYSQIVNDFQKGDIAEGYSVSREKKESFPLTVTSAQKNPTAFYLCASSARVPEENTEAFFGQGTRLTVV.

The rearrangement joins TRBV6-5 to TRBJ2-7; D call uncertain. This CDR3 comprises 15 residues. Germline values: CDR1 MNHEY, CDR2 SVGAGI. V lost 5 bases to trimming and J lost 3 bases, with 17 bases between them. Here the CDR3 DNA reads TGTGCCAGCAGTAGCCTACAGCGAAACTACTACGAGCAGTACTTC. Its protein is CASSSLQRNYYEQYF.

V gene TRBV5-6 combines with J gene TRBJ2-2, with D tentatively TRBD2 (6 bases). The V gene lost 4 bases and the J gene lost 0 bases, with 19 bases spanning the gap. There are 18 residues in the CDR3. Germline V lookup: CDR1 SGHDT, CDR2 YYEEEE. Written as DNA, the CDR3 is TGTGCCAGCAGCATTGGACCCGTAGCGGCCGCGAACACCGGGGAGCTGTTTTTT. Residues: CASSIGPVAAANTGELFF.

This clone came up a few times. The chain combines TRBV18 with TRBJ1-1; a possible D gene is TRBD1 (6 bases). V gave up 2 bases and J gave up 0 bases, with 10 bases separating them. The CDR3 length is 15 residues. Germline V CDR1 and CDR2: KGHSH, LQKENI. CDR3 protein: CASSPKRDMNTEAFF. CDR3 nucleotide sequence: TGTGCCAGCTCACCAAAAAGGGACATGAACACTGAAGCTTTCTTT.

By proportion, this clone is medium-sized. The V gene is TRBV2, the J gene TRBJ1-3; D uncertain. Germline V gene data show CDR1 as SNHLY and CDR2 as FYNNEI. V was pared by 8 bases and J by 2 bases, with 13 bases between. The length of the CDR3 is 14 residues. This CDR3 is CASLPIITGNTIYF. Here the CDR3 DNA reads TGTGCCAGCCTTCCCATAATCACTGGAAACACCATATATTTT.